This is a list of T cell receptor beta chains from one sample in a study of neurological immune-mediated disorders. MiXCR, applied by TCRdb to the 5' RACE reads, yields one record per CDR3 protein. The sample yields 80,000 to 100,000 distinct CDR3 sequences, under 4.5% seen once. Sequenced input: PBMCs. These TCRs come from a woman aged 50 to 60 with multiple sclerosis. Each CDR3 is given with its conserved first and last residue. The D gene is left open where the match is weak. Not every row has a clone size; where given, it reads once, few, many or a size class.

clone size	V gene	D gene	J gene	CDR3 DNA	CDR3 protein
many	TRBV5-1	.	TRBJ1-4	TGCGCCAGCAGCTTGTGGCCACAGGGCGGTAATGAAAAACTGTTTTTT	CASSLWPQGGNEKLFF
many	TRBV7-8	TRBD1	TRBJ2-7	TGTGCCAGCAGCTTAGTGGTGGGACAGGGTGGCTACGAGCAGTACTTC	CASSLVVGQGGYEQYF
many	TRBV5-1	.	TRBJ2-5	TGCGCCAGCAGCTTGGGAGGGGTGGAGACCCAGTACTTC	CASSLGGVETQYF
many	TRBV18	.	TRBJ1-1	TGTGCCAGCTCACCAGACCTAGGACGGGACACTGAAGCTTTCTTT	CASSPDLGRDTEAFF
few	TRBV5-1	TRBD1	TRBJ1-2	TGCGCCAGCAGCTTGCCCGGGACAGGGGCGAGTGGCTACACCTTC	CASSLPGTGASGYTF
many	TRBV20-1	.	TRBJ1-4	TGCAGTGCTAGGGAGATAACTAATGAAAAACTGTTTTTT	CSAREITNEKLFF
many	TRBV5-1	.	TRBJ2-2	TGCGCCAGCAGCTTGACAGCAAGGTCCCCCGGGGAGCTGTTTTTT	CASSLTARSPGELFF
many	TRBV6-6	.	TRBJ1-2	TGTGCCAGCAGTTACTCGACCGAGTGGTACTATGGCTACACCTTC	CASSYSTEWYYGYTF
many	TRBV7-3	TRBD2	TRBJ2-3	TGTGCCAGCAGACCGGGGGGAATCGCAGATACGCAGTATTTT	CASRPGGIADTQYF
many	TRBV7-2	TRBD2	TRBJ2-5	TGTGCCAGCAGTCCTGCGGGGGGGGAGACCCAGTACTTC	CASSPAGGETQYF
many	TRBV15	.	TRBJ2-3	TGTGCCACCAGTCTAAACCCAGGGGAAAGGGATACGCAGTATTTT	CATSLNPGERDTQYF
many	TRBV7-2	.	TRBJ1-6	TGTGCCAGCAGCCTCAGGAGGGGTTTGGTTGATTCACCCCTCCACTTT	CASSLRRGLVDSPLHF
many	TRBV29-1	.	TRBJ2-2	TGCAGCGTTCTACCGGGTGCAGCGGGGGAGCTGTTTTTT	CSVLPGAAGELFF
many	TRBV20-1	.	TRBJ1-5	TGCAGTGCTAGAACCCAGGTTAGCAATCAGCCCCAGCATTTT	CSARTQVSNQPQHF
many	TRBV12-3/TRBV12-4	TRBD1	TRBJ2-3	TGTGCCAGCAGCCTGGGACAGGGGGTTGAAGATACGCAGTATTTT	CASSLGQGVEDTQYF
many	TRBV3-1	.	TRBJ1-5	TGTGCCAGCAGCCATCACAGGGGCAATCAGCCCCAGCATTTT	CASSHHRGNQPQHF
many	TRBV7-9	.	TRBJ2-2	TGTGCCAGCAGCTTATTACAGGGGAACACCGGGGAGCTGTTTTTT	CASSLLQGNTGELFF
many	TRBV7-2	.	TRBJ1-4	TGTGCCAGCAGCCTCTTTGATCCGGGACAAAGTGAAAAACTGTTTTTT	CASSLFDPGQSEKLFF
many	TRBV29-1	.	TRBJ2-3	TGCAGCGGGAGGGGGAGCACAGATACGCAGTATTTT	CSGRGSTDTQYF
many	TRBV29-1	.	TRBJ1-3	TGCAGCGTTGAAGCTTGGGGATTTTCTGGAAACACCATATATTTT	CSVEAWGFSGNTIYF
many	TRBV6-6	.	TRBJ2-7	TGTGCCAGCAGTTACGTAGTGATTGGGCAGAGATCCTACGAGCAGTACTTC	CASSYVVIGQRSYEQYF
few	TRBV6-1	.	TRBJ1-2	TGTGCCAGCAGTGAAGAAGTAGGGTTATCAGACCCCTATGGCTACACCTTC	CASSEEVGLSDPYGYTF
many	TRBV12-3/TRBV12-4	.	TRBJ2-1	TGTGCCATCCGCCCCACGGTGAGCAATGAGCAGTTCTTC	CAIRPTVSNEQFF
many	TRBV6-5	TRBD2	TRBJ2-3	TGTGCCAGCAGTCCCACCGGGACTAGCATCGCAGATACGCAGTATTTT	CASSPTGTSIADTQYF
many	TRBV12-3/TRBV12-4	.	TRBJ2-7	TGTGCCAGCAGTGGAGGGGGTGGCGAGCAGTACTTC	CASSGGGGEQYF
many	TRBV4-3	.	TRBJ2-7	TGCGCCAGCAGCCAGGTCGTCGCAGGGATATACGAAGAGCAGTACTTC	CASSQVVAGIYEEQYF
many	TRBV5-1	TRBD1	TRBJ1-6	TGCGCCAGCAGCGTAAAGGGACAGGGAAGTTCACCCCTCCACTTT	CASSVKGQGSSPLHF
many	TRBV5-1	.	TRBJ2-3	TGCGCCAGCAGCCCTCGCCAGGATGGCGGGCGCACAGATACGCAGTATTTT	CASSPRQDGGRTDTQYF
few	TRBV20-1	.	TRBJ2-3	TGCAGTGCCCAATCGTGGTCGGATACGCAGTATTTT	CSAQSWSDTQYF
many	TRBV5-1	.	TRBJ1-4	TGCGCCAGCCGTGAAGGGGCTGGTGAAAAACTGTTTTTT	CASREGAGEKLFF
.	TRBV29-1	TRBD1	TRBJ2-2	TGCAGCGCACAGGGGCCCGCATTGGAGCTGTTTTTT	CSAQGPALELFF